This T cell receptor delta chain was identified during a study of gamma-delta chains in newborns, infants, children. TCRdb reanalyzed the reads using CATT. The sample lists under 13,000 delta-chain clones, approximately 3.6% seen once, with around 8.6% in the top ten. This clone was recorded once. The CDR3 has 26 residues. There is no V gene call, and the J gene is TRDJ3; TRDD3 is taken as the D call from the table, unchecked against the DNA. What was sequenced was blood. The sequence was obtained from a child who was a newborn, infant or young child, either healthy, febrile or measles-vaccinated (not recorded which). The CDR3 protein is CALGELSKRYGVKLGDTLWDTRQMFF. CDR3 nucleotide sequence: TGTGCTCTTGGGGAACTGTCTAAAAGGTACGGTGTGAAACTGGGGGATACCCTCTGGGACACCCGACAGATGTTTTTC.